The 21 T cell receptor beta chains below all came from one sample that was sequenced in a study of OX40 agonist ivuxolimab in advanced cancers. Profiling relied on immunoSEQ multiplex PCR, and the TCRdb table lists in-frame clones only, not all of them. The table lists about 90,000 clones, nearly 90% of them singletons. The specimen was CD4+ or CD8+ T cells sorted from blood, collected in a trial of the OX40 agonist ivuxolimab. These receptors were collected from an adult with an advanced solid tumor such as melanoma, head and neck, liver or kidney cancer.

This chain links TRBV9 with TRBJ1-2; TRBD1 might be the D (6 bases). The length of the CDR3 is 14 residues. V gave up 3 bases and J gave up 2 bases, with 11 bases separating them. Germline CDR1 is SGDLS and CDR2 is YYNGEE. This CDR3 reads CASSADSQNYGYTF. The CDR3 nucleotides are TGTGCCAGCAGCGCGGACAGCCAGAACTATGGCTACACCTTC.

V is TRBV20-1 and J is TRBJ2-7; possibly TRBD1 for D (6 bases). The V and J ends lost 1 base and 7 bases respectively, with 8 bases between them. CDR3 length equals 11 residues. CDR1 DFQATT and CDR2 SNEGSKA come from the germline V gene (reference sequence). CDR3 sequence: CSARGGGEQYF. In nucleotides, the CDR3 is TGCAGTGCTAGAGGAGGGGGTGAGCAGTACTTC.

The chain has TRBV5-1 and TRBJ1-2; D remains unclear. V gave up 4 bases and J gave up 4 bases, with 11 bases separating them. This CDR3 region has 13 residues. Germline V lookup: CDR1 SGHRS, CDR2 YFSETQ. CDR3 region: CASSPPSLYGYTF. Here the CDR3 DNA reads TGCGCCAGCAGCCCCCCAAGCCTCTATGGCTACACCTTC.

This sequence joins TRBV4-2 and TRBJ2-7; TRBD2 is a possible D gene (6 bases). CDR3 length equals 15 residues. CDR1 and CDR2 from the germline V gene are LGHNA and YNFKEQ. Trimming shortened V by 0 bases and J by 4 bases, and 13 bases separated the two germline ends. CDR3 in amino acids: CASSQEGGGDYEQYF. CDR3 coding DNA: TGTGCCAGCAGCCAAGAGGGGGGTGGGGATTACGAGCAGTACTTC.

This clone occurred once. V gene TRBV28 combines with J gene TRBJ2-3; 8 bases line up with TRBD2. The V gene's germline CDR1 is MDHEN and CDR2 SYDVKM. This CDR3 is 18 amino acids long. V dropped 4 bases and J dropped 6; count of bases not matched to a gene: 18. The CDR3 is CASSWALWTSRSRDTQYF. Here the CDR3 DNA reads TGTGCCAGCAGTTGGGCCCTTTGGACTAGCCGTTCCAGGGATACGCAGTATTTT. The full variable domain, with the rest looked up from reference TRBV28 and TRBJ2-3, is DVKVTQSSRYLVKRTGEKVFLECVQDMDHENMFWYRQDPGLGLRLIYFSYDVKMKEKGDIPEGYSVSREKKERFSLILESASTNQTSMYLCASSWALWTSRSRDTQYFGPGTRLTVL.

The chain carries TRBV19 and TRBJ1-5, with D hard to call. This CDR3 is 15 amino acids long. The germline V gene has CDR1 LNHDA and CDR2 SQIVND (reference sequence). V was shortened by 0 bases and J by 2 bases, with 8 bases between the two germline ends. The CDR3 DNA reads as TGTGCCAGTAGTATAGATCTGTTCGGCAATCAGCCCCAGCATTTT. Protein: CASSIDLFGNQPQHF.

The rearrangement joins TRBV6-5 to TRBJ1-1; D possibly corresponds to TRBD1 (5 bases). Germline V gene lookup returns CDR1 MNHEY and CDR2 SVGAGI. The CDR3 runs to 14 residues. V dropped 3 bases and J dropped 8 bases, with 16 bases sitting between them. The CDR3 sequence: CASSYNRGIGEAFF. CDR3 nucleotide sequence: TGTGCCAGCAGTTATAACCGGGGGATAGGCGAAGCTTTCTTT.

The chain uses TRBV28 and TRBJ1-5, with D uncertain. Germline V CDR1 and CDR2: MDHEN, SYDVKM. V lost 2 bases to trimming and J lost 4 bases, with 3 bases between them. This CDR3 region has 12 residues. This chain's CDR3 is CASSLVNQPQHF. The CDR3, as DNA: TGTGCCAGCAGTTTAGTTAATCAGCCCCAGCATTTT.

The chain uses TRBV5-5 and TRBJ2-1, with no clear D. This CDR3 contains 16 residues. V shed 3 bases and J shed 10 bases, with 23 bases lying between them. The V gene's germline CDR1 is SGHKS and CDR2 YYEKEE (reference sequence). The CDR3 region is CASSSDLVATQREQFF. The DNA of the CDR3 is TGTGCCAGCAGCTCGGATTTGGTGGCTACTCAAAGGGAGCAGTTCTTC.

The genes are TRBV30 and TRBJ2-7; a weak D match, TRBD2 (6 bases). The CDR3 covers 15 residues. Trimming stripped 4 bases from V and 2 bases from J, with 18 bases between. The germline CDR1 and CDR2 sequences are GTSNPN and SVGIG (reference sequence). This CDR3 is CAWNAGDLGAYEQYF. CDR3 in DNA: TGTGCCTGGAACGCCGGGGACTTAGGCGCCTACGAGCAGTACTTC.

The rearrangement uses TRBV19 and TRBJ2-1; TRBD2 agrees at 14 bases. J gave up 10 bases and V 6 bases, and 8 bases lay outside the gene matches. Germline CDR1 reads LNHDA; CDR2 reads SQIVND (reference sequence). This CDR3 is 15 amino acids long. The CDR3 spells CASSQTSGGAREQFF. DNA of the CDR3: TGTGCCAGTAGCCAGACTAGCGGGGGGGCCAGGGAGCAGTTCTTC.

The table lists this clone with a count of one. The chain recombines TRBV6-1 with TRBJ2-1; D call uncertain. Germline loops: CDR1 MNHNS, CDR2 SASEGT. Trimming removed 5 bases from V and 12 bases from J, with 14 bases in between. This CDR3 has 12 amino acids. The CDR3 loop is CASSFLSVGQFF. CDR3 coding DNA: TGTGCCAGCAGTTTTCTGTCCGTGGGGCAGTTCTTC.

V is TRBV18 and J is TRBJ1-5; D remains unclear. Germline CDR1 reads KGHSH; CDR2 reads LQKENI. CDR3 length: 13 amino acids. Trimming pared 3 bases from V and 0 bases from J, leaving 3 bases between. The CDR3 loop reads CASSPHSNQPQHF. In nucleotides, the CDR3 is TGTGCCAGCTCACCGCATAGCAATCAGCCCCAGCATTTT.

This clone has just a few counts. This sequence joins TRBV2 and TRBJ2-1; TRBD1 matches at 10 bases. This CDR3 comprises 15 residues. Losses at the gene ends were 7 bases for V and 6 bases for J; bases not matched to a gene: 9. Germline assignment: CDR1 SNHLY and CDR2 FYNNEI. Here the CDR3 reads CASTERTGGFNEQFF. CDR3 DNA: TGTGCCAGCACCGAGAGGACAGGGGGGTTCAATGAGCAGTTCTTC.

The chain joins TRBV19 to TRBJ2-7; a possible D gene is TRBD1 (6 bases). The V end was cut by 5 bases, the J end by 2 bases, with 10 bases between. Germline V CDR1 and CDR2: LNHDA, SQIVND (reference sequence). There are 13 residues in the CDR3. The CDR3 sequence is CASSVQGTYEQYF. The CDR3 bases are TGTGCCAGTAGTGTACAGGGAACCTACGAGCAGTACTTC.

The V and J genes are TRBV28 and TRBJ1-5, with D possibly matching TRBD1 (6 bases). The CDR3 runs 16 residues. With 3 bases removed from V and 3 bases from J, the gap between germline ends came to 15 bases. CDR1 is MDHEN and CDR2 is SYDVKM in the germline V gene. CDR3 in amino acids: CASSFGGAGDNQPQHF. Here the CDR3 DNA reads TGTGCCAGCAGTTTCGGGGGGGCTGGGGACAATCAGCCCCAGCATTTT.

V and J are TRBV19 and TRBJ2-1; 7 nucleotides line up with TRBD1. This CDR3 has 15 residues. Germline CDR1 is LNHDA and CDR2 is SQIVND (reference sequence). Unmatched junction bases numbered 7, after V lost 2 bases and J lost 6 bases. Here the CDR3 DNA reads TGTGCCAGTAGTATAAGACAGGGCGGCGGCAATGAGCAGTTCTTC. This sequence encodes CASSIRQGGGNEQFF. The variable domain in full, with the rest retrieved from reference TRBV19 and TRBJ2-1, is DGGITQSPKYLFRKEGQNVTLSCEQNLNHDAMYWYRQDPGQGLRLIYYSQIVNDFQKGDIAEGYSVSREKKESFPLTVTSAQKNPTAFYLCASSIRQGGGNEQFFGPGTRLTVL.

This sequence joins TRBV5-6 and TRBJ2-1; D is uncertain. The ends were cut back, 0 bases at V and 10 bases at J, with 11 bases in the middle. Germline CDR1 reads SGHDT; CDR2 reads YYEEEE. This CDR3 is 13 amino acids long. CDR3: CASSLVTTSEQFF. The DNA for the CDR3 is TGTGCCAGCAGCTTGGTAACCACCTCAGAGCAGTTCTTC.

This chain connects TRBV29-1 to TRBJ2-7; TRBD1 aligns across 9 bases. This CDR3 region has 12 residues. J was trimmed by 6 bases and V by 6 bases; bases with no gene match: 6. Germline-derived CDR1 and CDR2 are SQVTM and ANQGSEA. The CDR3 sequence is CSVRGQGGEQYF. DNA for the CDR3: TGCAGCGTCCGGGGACAGGGCGGCGAGCAGTACTTC.

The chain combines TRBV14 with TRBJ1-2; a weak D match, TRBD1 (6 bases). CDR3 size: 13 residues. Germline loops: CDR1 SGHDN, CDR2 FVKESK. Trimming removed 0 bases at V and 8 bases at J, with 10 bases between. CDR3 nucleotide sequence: TGTGCCAGCAGCCAAGATCAGGGACAAGGCTACACCTTC. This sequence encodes CASSQDQGQGYTF. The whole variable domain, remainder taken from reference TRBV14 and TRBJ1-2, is EAGVTQFPSHSVIEKGQTVTLRCDPISGHDNLYWYRRVMGKEIKFLLHFVKESKQDESGMPNNRFLAERTGGTYSTLKVQPAELEDSGVYFCASSQDQGQGYTFGSGTRLTVV.

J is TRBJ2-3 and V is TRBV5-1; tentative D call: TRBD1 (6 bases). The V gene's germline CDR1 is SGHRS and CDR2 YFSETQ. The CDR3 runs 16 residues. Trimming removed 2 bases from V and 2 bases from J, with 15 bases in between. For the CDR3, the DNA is TGCGCCAGCAGCTTCGGGGCAGGGGTGTTCACAGATACGCAGTATTTT. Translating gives CASSFGAGVFTDTQYF.